This passage covers 32 T cell receptor beta chains from one sample sequenced in a study of long-term antiretroviral therapy in people with HIV. A v3.0 immunoSEQ assay was performed at survey level. The data were produced by immunoSEQ multiplex PCR, yet TCRdb's version contains in-frame clones alone and is incomplete. The sample lists about 38,000 clones, roughly 80% occurring once. The source was unsorted PBMCs, collected 1.5 years after starting antiretroviral therapy. Source of these receptors: a young man with HIV.

This clone has only one observation. The rearrangement joins TRBV18 to TRBJ2-7; D perhaps matches TRBD2 (5 bases). V was clipped by 4 bases and J by 5 bases, with 12 bases between them. Looked up from germline, CDR1 is KGHSH and CDR2 is LQKENI. CDR3 size: 13 residues. This CDR3 reads CASSLGVVDEQYF. CDR3 DNA: TGTGCCAGCTCACTCGGGGTTGTCGACGAGCAGTACTTC.

J is TRBJ1-1 and V is TRBV9, with D maybe TRBD1 (5 bases). Per germline, CDR1 SGDLS and CDR2 YYNGEE. V gave up 0 bases and J gave up 3 bases, with 9 bases separating them. CDR3 length equals 14 residues. CDR3 region: CASSVAGTDTEAFF. The CDR3 nucleotides read TGTGCCAGCAGCGTAGCTGGGACGGACACTGAAGCTTTCTTT.

This clone has a handful of counts. The rearrangement uses TRBV9 and TRBJ2-2; 9 nucleotides align to TRBD2. Trimming removed 1 base from V and 5 bases from J; junction bases left unmatched: 0. The germline gives CDR1 SGDLS, CDR2 YYNGEE. This CDR3 has 14 amino acids. CDR3 protein: CASSVLAGTGELFF. For the CDR3, the DNA is TGTGCCAGCAGCGTACTAGCGGGGACCGGGGAGCTGTTTTTT. The variable domain in full, completed from reference TRBV9 and TRBJ2-2, reads DSGVTQTPKHLITATGQRVTLRCSPRSGDLSVYWYQQSLDQGLQFLIQYYNGEERAKGNILERFSAQQFPDLHSELNLSSLELGDSALYFCASSVLAGTGELFFGEGSRLTVL.

This clone has a handful of counts. The chain couples TRBV5-5 to TRBJ2-7, with D possibly being TRBD2 (5 bases). CDR3 length: 12 residues. V was clipped by 4 bases and J by 6 bases, with 11 bases between them. Germline lookup yields CDR1 SGHKS and CDR2 YYEKEE (reference sequence). The DNA of the CDR3 is TGTGCCAGCAGCCTAGGACTGAGCGAGCAGTACTTC. Protein sequence: CASSLGLSEQYF. Filled out from reference TRBV5-5 and TRBJ2-7, the complete variable domain reads DAGVTQSPTHLIKTRGQQVTLRCSPISGHKSVSWYQQVLGQGPQFIFQYYEKEERGRGNFPDRFSARQFPNYSSELNVNALLLGDSALYLCASSLGLSEQYFGPGTRLTVT.

The rearrangement uses TRBV28 and TRBJ2-7, with D maybe TRBD2 (5 bases). The CDR3 has 12 amino acids. Germline V CDR1 and CDR2: MDHEN, SYDVKM. V was cut by 5 bases and J by 7 bases, with 12 bases left in between. This chain's CDR3 is CASSPRGSEQYF. The CDR3 DNA follows: TGTGCCAGCAGTCCCCGGGGAAGTGAGCAGTACTTC.

CDR3 sequence: CASKPSGGSYNEQFF. CDR3 sequence (DNA): TGTGCCAGCAAACCTTCAGGCGGGAGTTACAATGAGCAGTTCTTC. V and J are TRBV28 and TRBJ2-1; 7 bases align to TRBD2. Trimming took 7 bases from V and 4 from J; bases not matched to a gene: 10. CDR3 length equals 15 residues. Germline assignment: CDR1 MDHEN and CDR2 SYDVKM. Using reference TRBV28 and TRBJ2-1 for the parts outside the CDR3, the full variable domain is DVKVTQSSRYLVKRTGEKVFLECVQDMDHENMFWYRQDPGLGLRLIYFSYDVKMKEKGDIPEGYSVSREKKERFSLILESASTNQTSMYLCASKPSGGSYNEQFFGPGTRLTVL.

This clone is a singleton in its sample. V and J are TRBV7-9 and TRBJ2-1, with D maybe TRBD2 (5 bases). The V end was cut by 1 base, the J end by 5 bases, with 15 bases between. Germline V gene data show CDR1 as SEHNR and CDR2 as FQNEAQ (reference sequence). The CDR3 consists of 16 residues. The CDR3 DNA follows: TGTGCCAGCAGCTTAGGTATTCCCGGGAAGGACAATGAGCAGTTCTTC. Its translation: CASSLGIPGKDNEQFF.

This clone was recorded a few times. V gene TRBV15 combines with J gene TRBJ1-5; no clear D. There are 14 residues in the CDR3. The V end lost 3 bases, the J end lost 0 bases, and 6 bases lay between the germline ends. The V gene's germline CDR1 is LNHNV and CDR2 YYDKDF (reference sequence). The chain's CDR3 is CATSRADSNQPQHF. CDR3 DNA: TGTGCCACCAGCAGGGCAGATAGCAATCAGCCCCAGCATTTT.

V gene TRBV7-9 combines with J gene TRBJ1-2, with D unclear. CDR1 SEHNR and CDR2 FQNEAQ come from the germline V gene (reference sequence). V was shortened by 5 bases and J by 3 bases, with 10 bases between the two germline ends. The CDR3 is 13 residues long. This CDR3 is CASSQPLYYGYTF. The CDR3 DNA sequence: TGTGCCAGCAGCCAACCTTTATACTATGGCTACACCTTC.

This chain links TRBV4-2 with TRBJ2-7; 12 bases match TRBD2. In germline, CDR1 is LGHNA, CDR2 YNFKEQ. V was clipped by 5 bases and J by 0 bases; unmatched bases: 8. The CDR3 is 17 residues long. In DNA form, the CDR3 reads TGTGCCAGCAGCACTCTAGCGGGAGGGGTATCCTCCTACGAGCAGTACTTC. This codes for CASSTLAGGVSSYEQYF.

This chain uses TRBV19 with TRBJ2-6; TRBD2 matches 14 bases. Germline V lookup: CDR1 LNHDA, CDR2 SQIVND (reference sequence). Germline trimming cut 10 bases from V and 2 bases from J; bases unmatched to any gene: 7. The length of the CDR3 is 17 residues. This CDR3 is CATSGTSGSPGANVLTF. CDR3 coding DNA: TGTGCCACCTCCGGGACTAGCGGGAGTCCTGGGGCCAACGTCCTGACTTTC. Combining the CDR3 with reference TRBV19 and TRBJ2-6 gives the whole variable domain DGGITQSPKYLFRKEGQNVTLSCEQNLNHDAMYWYRQDPGQGLRLIYYSQIVNDFQKGDIAEGYSVSREKKESFPLTVTSAQKNPTAFYLCATSGTSGSPGANVLTFGAGSRLTVL.

The chain links TRBV5-1 to TRBJ1-5; unclear D gene. Germline CDR1 is SGHRS and CDR2 is YFSETQ. Deletions cut 0 bases from V and 2 bases from J, with 6 bases between. The CDR3 runs to 14 residues. This CDR3 is CASSLEFGNQPQHF. CDR3 nucleotides: TGCGCCAGCAGCTTGGAATTTGGCAATCAGCCCCAGCATTTT. The variable domain in full, completed from reference TRBV5-1 and TRBJ1-5, reads KAGVTQTPRYLIKTRGQQVTLSCSPISGHRSVSWYQQTPGQGLQFLFEYFSETQRNKGNFPGRFSGRQFSNSRSEMNVSTLELGDSALYLCASSLEFGNQPQHFGDGTRLSIL.

The chain combines TRBV6-1 with TRBJ1-1; D perhaps matches TRBD1 (5 bases). CDR3 length: 17 amino acids. Per the germline V gene, CDR1 is MNHNS and CDR2 is SASEGT. V lost 2 bases to trimming and J lost 0 bases, with 16 bases between them. CDR3 DNA: TGTGCCAGCAGTGAATTTGGGGGAGGTCGAGTGAACACTGAAGCTTTCTTT. Its protein is CASSEFGGGRVNTEAFF.

The chain is built from TRBV28 and TRBJ2-7; tentative D call: TRBD2 (6 bases). Trimming removed 6 bases from V and 9 bases from J, with 21 bases in between. The length of the CDR3 is 14 residues. Germline V gene sequence: CDR1 MDHEN, CDR2 SYDVKM. For the CDR3, the DNA is TGTGCCAGCAGCCGAGCCCGACGGGAGTTTGTGCAGTACTTC. Its translation: CASSRARREFVQYF.

The rearrangement uses TRBV9 and TRBJ2-2; no definite D call. V lost 0 bases and J lost 5, with 8 bases in between. The CDR3 covers 14 residues. Germline values: CDR1 SGDLS, CDR2 YYNGEE. The CDR3 DNA is TGTGCCAGCAGCGTAGAAGGGTATACCGGGGAGCTGTTTTTT. The encoded protein is CASSVEGYTGELFF.

The V and J genes are TRBV7-2 and TRBJ2-7; 11 nucleotides align to TRBD2. V lost 4 bases, J lost 2 bases, and 16 bases stayed unmatched. In germline, CDR1 is SGHTA, CDR2 FQGNSA. The CDR3 is made up of 19 amino acids. CDR3 sequence reads: CASSSLNRGLAVFPYEQYF. The CDR3 DNA reads as TGTGCCAGCAGCTCCCTCAACAGGGGACTAGCGGTTTTTCCCTACGAGCAGTACTTC.

The chain joins TRBV19 to TRBJ2-7; 9 bases fit TRBD2. Germline loops: CDR1 LNHDA, CDR2 SQIVND (reference sequence). The CDR3 has 14 amino acids. V dropped 2 bases and J dropped 5; count of bases not matched to a gene: 4. The CDR3 sequence is CASSIISGRHEQYF. The CDR3 DNA reads TGTGCCAGTAGTATAATTAGCGGGAGACACGAGCAGTACTTC.

This sequence joins TRBV27 and TRBJ1-2; 7 nucleotides match TRBD1. The germline V gene encodes CDR1 MNHEY and CDR2 SMNVEV (reference sequence). The CDR3 spans 16 residues. J was trimmed by 3 bases and V by 4 bases; bases with no gene match: 11. CDR3 sequence (DNA): TGTGCCAGCAGTTCCATCCGGGACAGAGCATACTATGGCTACACCTTC. This encodes CASSSIRDRAYYGYTF.

The CDR3: CASSALSGGRETQYF. The CDR3, as DNA: TGTGCCAGCAGCGCCCTAAGTGGGGGGCGAGAGACCCAGTACTTC. V and J are TRBV25-1 and TRBJ2-5; the D call may be TRBD1 or TRBD2 (6 bases each). CDR1 is MGHDK and CDR2 is SYGVNS in the germline V gene. The CDR3 loop spans 15 amino acids. V was pared by 6 bases and J by 4 bases, with 18 bases between. Full variable domain (outside the CDR3, taken from reference TRBV25-1 and TRBJ2-5): EADIYQTPRYLVIGTGKKITLECSQTMGHDKMYWYQQDPGMELHLIHYSYGVNSTEKGDLSSESTVSRIRTEHFPLTLESARPSHTSQYLCASSALSGGRETQYFGPGTRLLVL.

The chain joins TRBV19 to TRBJ2-3; maybe TRBD2 (5 bases). The ends were cut back, 4 bases at V and 4 bases at J, with 15 bases in the middle. CDR1 and CDR2 from the germline V gene are LNHDA and SQIVND (reference sequence). This CDR3 comprises 15 residues. The CDR3 loop reads CASSNRHFGADTQYF. The CDR3 nucleotides are TGTGCCAGTAGTAACCGACACTTCGGGGCAGATACGCAGTATTTT.

The gene calls are TRBV5-6 and TRBJ1-1; perhaps TRBD1 as D (5 bases). Trimming took 9 bases from V and 11 from J, leaving 26 bases between them. CDR1 is SGHDT and CDR2 is YYEEEE in the germline V gene. The CDR3 is made up of 14 amino acids. The CDR3 DNA follows: TGTGCCACCCGCGTCGGGGGACGCAATGAGGCGGCTTTCTTT. It specifies CATRVGGRNEAAFF. Full variable domain (remainder filled in from reference TRBV5-6 and TRBJ1-1): DAGVTQSPTHLIKTRGQQVTLRCSPKSGHDTVSWYQQALGQGPQFIFQYYEEEERQRGNFPDRFSGHQFPNYSSELNVNALLLGDSALYLCATRVGGRNEAAFFGQGTRLTVV.

The V gene is TRBV19, the J gene TRBJ1-5; 8 positions match TRBD1. CDR1 and CDR2 (germline): LNHDA, SQIVND (reference sequence). The CDR3 sequence is 15 residues long. V shed 7 bases and J 5 bases; nucleotides not matched to a gene: 10. The CDR3 nucleotides read TGTGCCAGTACCGTAGGGGGGACAGGTTATCAGCCCCAGCATTTT. This gives the protein CASTVGGTGYQPQHF.

The rearrangement uses TRBV7-9 and TRBJ2-1; no reliable D call. Deletions cut 2 bases from V and 4 bases from J, with 12 bases between. This CDR3 is built from 15 residues. Looked up from germline, CDR1 is SEHNR and CDR2 is FQNEAQ (reference sequence). As DNA, the CDR3 is TGTGCCAGCAGCTTACGAGAAGGGAAATACAATGAGCAGTTCTTC. Its protein is CASSLREGKYNEQFF.

Here the CDR3 reads CASSEGQGLSNQPQHF. CDR3 nucleotide sequence: TGTGCCAGCAGTGAAGGACAGGGTCTGAGCAATCAGCCCCAGCATTTT. V gene TRBV2 combines with J gene TRBJ1-5, with TRBD1 matching 7 bases. CDR1 SNHLY and CDR2 FYNNEI come from the germline V gene. The CDR3 spans 16 residues. V lost 1 base, J lost 1 base, and 4 bases stayed unmatched.

The rearrangement joins TRBV28 to TRBJ1-2, with D perhaps matching TRBD1 (6 bases). V lost 7 bases and J 3 bases, leaving 9 bases between the germline ends. This CDR3 spans 12 amino acids. Germline V CDR1 and CDR2: MDHEN, SYDVKM. The CDR3 DNA reads TGTGCCAGCAACAGGGTTGACTATGGCTACACCTTC. Its protein is CASNRVDYGYTF.

The chain couples TRBV5-4 to TRBJ2-7, with TRBD2 as a possible D gene (6 bases). The CDR3 totals 13 residues. Germline lookup yields CDR1 SGHNT and CDR2 YYREEE (reference sequence). V dropped 6 bases and J dropped 0 bases, with 10 bases sitting between them. The CDR3, as DNA: TGTGCCAGCACAGACGGGAGCTCCTACGAGCAGTACTTC. Residues: CASTDGSSYEQYF.

The chain combines TRBV7-2 with TRBJ1-5; 10 positions agree with TRBD1. With V trimmed by 2 bases and J by 6 bases, 7 bases remained unmatched. Germline CDR1 SGHTA, CDR2 FQGNSA. CDR3 length: 16 residues. CDR3 protein: CASSLYGTGDGQPQHF. The DNA of the CDR3 is TGTGCCAGCAGCTTATATGGGACAGGGGATGGTCAGCCCCAGCATTTT. Looking up the rest from reference TRBV7-2 and TRBJ1-5 gives the full variable domain: GAGVSQSPSNKVTEKGKDVELRCDPISGHTALYWYRQSLGQGLEFLIYFQGNSAPDKSGLPSDRFSAERTGGSVSTLTIQRTQQEDSAVYLCASSLYGTGDGQPQHFGDGTRLSIL.

This chain's CDR3 is CASQGNWAGELFF. Written as DNA, the CDR3 is TGTGCCAGCCAGGGGAATTGGGCCGGGGAGCTGTTTTTT. The rearrangement uses TRBV11-2 and TRBJ2-2; possible D gene TRBD1, 6 bases. Germline V gene lookup returns CDR1 SGHAT and CDR2 FQNNGV. The V end lost 8 bases, the J end lost 6 bases, and 13 bases lay between the germline ends. This CDR3 is built from 13 residues. Supplemented by reference TRBV11-2 and TRBJ2-2, the full variable domain reads EAGVAQSPRYKIIEKRQSVAFWCNPISGHATLYWYQQILGQGPKLLIQFQNNGVVDDSQLPKDRFSAERLKGVDSTLKIQPAKLEDSAVYLCASQGNWAGELFFGEGSRLTVL.

The chain links TRBV5-6 to TRBJ2-7; D unclear. CDR1 and CDR2 (germline): SGHDT, YYEEEE. The V end lost 4 bases, the J end lost 5 bases, and 16 bases lay between the germline ends. The CDR3 spans 14 residues. CDR3 amino acids: CASSPSWGIHEQYF. In DNA form, the CDR3 reads TGTGCCAGCAGCCCGTCGTGGGGTATCCACGAGCAGTACTTC.

As DNA, the CDR3 is TGTGCCAGCAGTGCTTCGGCCGCTGGCACAGATACGCAGTATTTT. Translating it yields CASSASAAGTDTQYF. This sequence joins TRBV25-1 and TRBJ2-3; D unresolved. Germline lookup yields CDR1 MGHDK and CDR2 SYGVNS. The CDR3 runs to 15 residues. The V gene lost 4 bases and the J gene lost 1 base, with 12 bases spanning the gap. Complete variable domain (other parts from reference TRBV25-1 and TRBJ2-3): EADIYQTPRYLVIGTGKKITLECSQTMGHDKMYWYQQDPGMELHLIHYSYGVNSTEKGDLSSESTVSRIRTEHFPLTLESARPSHTSQYLCASSASAAGTDTQYFGPGTRLTVL.

This chain connects TRBV21-1 to TRBJ1-1; the DNA was not used to check the table's D call, TRBD1. TRBV21-1 is a pseudogene locus. This CDR3 comprises 14 residues. The CDR3 here is CASRKQQQNTEAFF. CDR3 in DNA: TGTGCCAGCCGTAAACAGCAACAGAACACTGAAGCTTTCTTT.

The chain links TRBV4-1 to TRBJ1-1; unclear D gene. The CDR3 is made up of 15 amino acids. Germline CDR1 is MGHRA and CDR2 is YSYEKL. Trimming left V 3 bases short and J 2 bases short, with 13 bases between. The CDR3 region has the DNA TGCGCCAGCAGCCATGGACCGGCTGCTAACACTGAAGCTTTCTTT. It is translated as CASSHGPAANTEAFF.